The rows below give T cell receptor beta chains drawn from one sample of a study of blood T cell repertoires in COVID-19. This table comes from immunoSEQ multiplex PCR, and its TCRdb copy is limited to in-frame clones, with some not included. The table lists 65,000 to 100,000 clones, around nine tenths of them singletons. The source material was peripheral blood. These receptors were collected from a woman over 75 with acute or convalescent COVID-19. Each CDR3 is given with its conserved first and last residue. The order of the fields is D gene, V gene, clone size, J gene, CDR3 DNA, CDR3 protein. D genes are given only for firm matches. Expanded clones get a size class; other rows say once, few or many, or leave the size out.

d_gene: .; v_gene: TRBV30; abundance: .; j_gene: TRBJ1-1; CDR3nt: TGTGCCTGGAGTGTGTTGACAGCCCCTGAAGCTTTCTTT; CDR3aa: CAWSVLTAPEAFF
d_gene: TRBD1; v_gene: TRBV2; abundance: .; j_gene: TRBJ2-1; CDR3nt: TGTGCCAGCACCCCGGACAGGGAAAATGAGCAGTTCTTC; CDR3aa: CASTPDRENEQFF
d_gene: .; v_gene: TRBV30; abundance: .; j_gene: TRBJ2-1; CDR3nt: TGTGCCTGGAGTGTACAAGGGGCCGGTGAGCAGTTCTTC; CDR3aa: CAWSVQGAGEQFF
d_gene: TRBD1; v_gene: TRBV19; abundance: once; j_gene: TRBJ1-2; CDR3nt: TGTGCCAGTAGTCGGACAGGACAGGGCGACTATGGCTACACCTTC; CDR3aa: CASSRTGQGDYGYTF
d_gene: .; v_gene: TRBV7-3; abundance: .; j_gene: TRBJ2-5; CDR3nt: TGTGCCAGCAGCGAGAATAGCGGAGCGCAAGAGACCCAGTACTTC; CDR3aa: CASSENSGAQETQYF
d_gene: .; v_gene: TRBV3-1/TRBV3-2; abundance: once; j_gene: TRBJ2-7; CDR3nt: TGTGCCAGCAGCCAAGGGAGCGAGCAGTACTTC; CDR3aa: CASSQGSEQYF
d_gene: .; v_gene: TRBV5-1; abundance: .; j_gene: TRBJ2-7; CDR3nt: TGCGCCAGCAGCGATGGGCTGATCGAGCAGTACTTC; CDR3aa: CASSDGLIEQYF
d_gene: TRBD1; v_gene: TRBV5-6; abundance: once; j_gene: TRBJ2-7; CDR3nt: TGTGCCAGCAGTTCCAGGACAGGGGGCTTCTCCGAGCAGTACTTC; CDR3aa: CASSSRTGGFSEQYF
d_gene: .; v_gene: TRBV7-2; abundance: .; j_gene: TRBJ1-5; CDR3nt: TGTGCCAGCAGCTCCCCTTCGGGACAGCCCCAGCATTTT; CDR3aa: CASSSPSGQPQHF
d_gene: TRBD1; v_gene: TRBV5-5; abundance: once; j_gene: TRBJ2-5; CDR3nt: TGTGCCAGCAGCCGACAGGGCCAAGAGACCCAGTACTTC; CDR3aa: CASSRQGQETQYF
d_gene: .; v_gene: TRBV27; abundance: .; j_gene: TRBJ1-1; CDR3nt: TGTGCCAGCAGCAGGGTAATGAACACTGAAGCTTTCTTT; CDR3aa: CASSRVMNTEAFF
d_gene: .; v_gene: TRBV19; abundance: .; j_gene: TRBJ2-2; CDR3nt: TGTGCCAGTAGTATCGGGAGAATCCAGAACACCGGGGAGCTGTTTTTT; CDR3aa: CASSIGRIQNTGELFF
d_gene: TRBD2; v_gene: TRBV7-2; abundance: .; j_gene: TRBJ2-7; CDR3nt: TGTGCCAGCAGCGTTAGCGGGAGTTACGAGCAGTACTTC; CDR3aa: CASSVSGSYEQYF
d_gene: .; v_gene: TRBV27; abundance: .; j_gene: TRBJ2-7; CDR3nt: TGTGCCAGCAGTCCTCTGAGGGTACACTCCTACGAGCAGTACTTC; CDR3aa: CASSPLRVHSYEQYF
d_gene: .; v_gene: TRBV5-5; abundance: .; j_gene: TRBJ2-3; CDR3nt: TGTGCCAGCAGCTTCAGGGGCGGCGGGAGCGCGCCAGATACGCAGTATTTT; CDR3aa: CASSFRGGGSAPDTQYF
d_gene: .; v_gene: TRBV18; abundance: .; j_gene: TRBJ2-2; CDR3nt: TGTGCCAGCTCACCGAGGACAGCGAACACCGGGGAGCTGTTTTTT; CDR3aa: CASSPRTANTGELFF
d_gene: .; v_gene: TRBV6-5; abundance: .; j_gene: TRBJ1-2; CDR3nt: TGTGCCAGCAGTTACTCGGGGACACAGGATGGCTACACCTTC; CDR3aa: CASSYSGTQDGYTF
d_gene: TRBD1; v_gene: TRBV19; abundance: .; j_gene: TRBJ1-6; CDR3nt: TGTGCCAGTAGTATCCGGTCCGGGACAGGCGGTTCACCCCTCCACTTT; CDR3aa: CASSIRSGTGGSPLHF
d_gene: .; v_gene: TRBV12-3/TRBV12-4; abundance: .; j_gene: TRBJ2-1; CDR3nt: TGTGCCAGCAGTCAAGACTATGACGATGAGCAGTTCTTC; CDR3aa: CASSQDYDDEQFF
d_gene: .; v_gene: TRBV4-1; abundance: .; j_gene: TRBJ1-6; CDR3nt: TGCGCCAGCAGCCAAGAGGCGGCGAGCAGGGCACCCCTCCACTTT; CDR3aa: CASSQEAASRAPLHF
d_gene: TRBD1; v_gene: TRBV19; abundance: .; j_gene: TRBJ1-1; CDR3nt: TGTGCCAGTGCCCCATCACGGACAGGACGAGCTTTCTTT; CDR3aa: CASAPSRTGRAFF
d_gene: TRBD2; v_gene: TRBV7-7; abundance: once; j_gene: TRBJ2-1; CDR3nt: TGTGCTAGCAGCCCGACGGGGGGGGGTGAGCAGTTCTTC; CDR3aa: CASSPTGGGEQFF
d_gene: .; v_gene: TRBV21-1; abundance: .; j_gene: TRBJ1-4; CDR3nt: TGTGCCAGCAGCAAACGCAGGGGGCGAAATGAAAAACTGTTTTTT; CDR3aa: CASSKRRGRNEKLFF
d_gene: .; v_gene: TRBV20-1; abundance: .; j_gene: TRBJ2-3; CDR3nt: TGCAGTGCCCACCTAGACACGCAGTATTTT; CDR3aa: CSAHLDTQYF
d_gene: .; v_gene: TRBV29-1; abundance: .; j_gene: TRBJ1-5; CDR3nt: TGCAGCGCCCAGGGTCAAGGACAGCCCCAGCATTTT; CDR3aa: CSAQGQGQPQHF
d_gene: TRBD1; v_gene: TRBV24-1; abundance: .; j_gene: TRBJ2-1; CDR3nt: TGTGCCACCAGACCGGGACAGGGGTCCAGTGAGCAGTTCTTC; CDR3aa: CATRPGQGSSEQFF
d_gene: .; v_gene: TRBV6-2/TRBV6-3; abundance: .; j_gene: TRBJ1-1; CDR3nt: TGTGCCAGCAGTTCCCGGCAGGGTTCTAAAGCTTTCTTT; CDR3aa: CASSSRQGSKAFF
d_gene: .; v_gene: TRBV4-2; abundance: few; j_gene: TRBJ2-7; CDR3nt: TGTGCCAGCAGCCAAGATTCAGGACAACGCTACGAGCAGTACTTC; CDR3aa: CASSQDSGQRYEQYF
d_gene: TRBD1; v_gene: TRBV7-8; abundance: .; j_gene: TRBJ1-2; CDR3nt: TGTGCCAGCAGCTTCGGACAGGGAGGGAGCTATGGCTACACCTTC; CDR3aa: CASSFGQGGSYGYTF
d_gene: .; v_gene: TRBV6-5; abundance: .; j_gene: TRBJ1-3; CDR3nt: TGTGCCAGCAGTTACTCGTACGCAGGGGCTGGAAACACCATATATTTT; CDR3aa: CASSYSYAGAGNTIYF
d_gene: .; v_gene: TRBV7-9; abundance: .; j_gene: TRBJ2-7; CDR3nt: TGTGCCAGCAGCTTAGAAAGGGGGATAGAAGAGCAGTACTTC; CDR3aa: CASSLERGIEEQYF
d_gene: TRBD1; v_gene: TRBV30; abundance: .; j_gene: TRBJ1-1; CDR3nt: TGTGCCTGGAGTGTACCCGGGACAGGGGGGACTGAAGCTTTCTTT; CDR3aa: CAWSVPGTGGTEAFF
d_gene: TRBD1; v_gene: TRBV3-1/TRBV3-2; abundance: .; j_gene: TRBJ1-6; CDR3nt: TGTGCCAGCAGCCCACAGGGGAATAATTCACCCCTCCACTTT; CDR3aa: CASSPQGNNSPLHF
d_gene: .; v_gene: TRBV15; abundance: once; j_gene: TRBJ2-5; CDR3nt: TGTGCCACCAGCAGAGATTCGAGGGAGACCCAGTACTTC; CDR3aa: CATSRDSRETQYF
d_gene: .; v_gene: TRBV5-1; abundance: once; j_gene: TRBJ2-7; CDR3nt: TGCGCCAGCAGCTACGGGGGAAGCTCCTACGAGCAGTACTTC; CDR3aa: CASSYGGSSYEQYF
d_gene: TRBD1; v_gene: TRBV6-4; abundance: .; j_gene: TRBJ1-2; CDR3nt: TGTGCCAGCAGCCCCGAGGGGGCCTATGGCTACACCTTC; CDR3aa: CASSPEGAYGYTF
d_gene: .; v_gene: TRBV5-1; abundance: once; j_gene: TRBJ1-6; CDR3nt: TGCGCCAGCAGGGTCGCAGGGGAACTCTCCCTCCACTTT; CDR3aa: CASRVAGELSLHF
d_gene: TRBD1; v_gene: TRBV4-2; abundance: .; j_gene: TRBJ1-3; CDR3nt: TGTGCCAGCAGCCCTGGACAGGGTCTGGGAAACACCATATATTTT; CDR3aa: CASSPGQGLGNTIYF
d_gene: .; v_gene: TRBV5-6; abundance: .; j_gene: TRBJ1-1; CDR3nt: TGTGCCAGCAGCCGGGACTCCATGGGTCGTCTCTTT; CDR3aa: CASSRDSMGRLF
d_gene: TRBD1; v_gene: TRBV5-8; abundance: .; j_gene: TRBJ2-2; CDR3nt: TGTGCCAGCAAGGGACAGCGCACCGGGGAGCTGTTTTTT; CDR3aa: CASKGQRTGELFF
d_gene: .; v_gene: TRBV7-3; abundance: .; j_gene: TRBJ2-2; CDR3nt: TGTGCCAGCGAGGACAGGAACACCGGGGAGCTGTTTTTT; CDR3aa: CASEDRNTGELFF
d_gene: .; v_gene: TRBV29-1; abundance: .; j_gene: TRBJ2-3; CDR3nt: TGCAGCGTCGGACTCGGCACAGATACGCAGTATTTT; CDR3aa: CSVGLGTDTQYF
d_gene: .; v_gene: TRBV5-1; abundance: .; j_gene: TRBJ2-6; CDR3nt: TGCGCCAGCAGCTTCTTTCAGGGAACTTCCTCTGGGGCCAACGTCCTGACTTTC; CDR3aa: CASSFFQGTSSGANVLTF
d_gene: TRBD1; v_gene: TRBV4-3; abundance: .; j_gene: TRBJ2-1; CDR3nt: TGCGCCAGCAGCCAAGATTGGCAGGGGGTCGATGAGCAGTTCTTC; CDR3aa: CASSQDWQGVDEQFF
d_gene: .; v_gene: TRBV7-3; abundance: .; j_gene: TRBJ1-2; CDR3nt: TGTGCCAGCAGCTTAGGGAGGGGGACCGGCTACACCTTC; CDR3aa: CASSLGRGTGYTF
d_gene: TRBD1; v_gene: TRBV5-1; abundance: .; j_gene: TRBJ2-5; CDR3nt: TGCGCCAGCAGCGCAGGGGGAGAAGAGACCCAGTACTTC; CDR3aa: CASSAGGEETQYF
d_gene: TRBD2; v_gene: TRBV11-2; abundance: .; j_gene: TRBJ2-1; CDR3nt: TGTGCCAGCAGCGGATGGGGACTATTATACAATGAGCAGTTCTTC; CDR3aa: CASSGWGLLYNEQFF
d_gene: .; v_gene: TRBV7-2; abundance: .; j_gene: TRBJ1-2; CDR3nt: TGTGCCAGCAGCTTAGATCCAGGGGTTGGCGGCTACACCTTC; CDR3aa: CASSLDPGVGGYTF
d_gene: TRBD2; v_gene: TRBV7-6; abundance: .; j_gene: TRBJ2-1; CDR3nt: TGTGCCAGCAGCATCGGGACTAGCGACTACAATGAGCAGTTCTTC; CDR3aa: CASSIGTSDYNEQFF
d_gene: .; v_gene: TRBV6-2/TRBV6-3; abundance: once; j_gene: TRBJ2-1; CDR3nt: TGTGCCAGCAGTTACTTGCCCGTCGAGCTGGTTAGGGGGTTCTTC; CDR3aa: CASSYLPVELVRGFF
d_gene: TRBD2; v_gene: TRBV6-5; abundance: .; j_gene: TRBJ2-3; CDR3nt: TGTGCCAGCAGTTACCGCGCGGGAGGGCCTGAAGATACGCAGTATTTT; CDR3aa: CASSYRAGGPEDTQYF
d_gene: .; v_gene: TRBV6-5; abundance: once; j_gene: TRBJ1-6; CDR3nt: TGTGCCAGCAGTTACCAGGGCGCACCCCTCCACTTT; CDR3aa: CASSYQGAPLHF
d_gene: .; v_gene: TRBV12-3/TRBV12-4; abundance: .; j_gene: TRBJ1-1; CDR3nt: TGTGCCAGCAGCTCCAGGGGTTTCACTGAAGCTTTCTTT; CDR3aa: CASSSRGFTEAFF
d_gene: .; v_gene: TRBV29-1; abundance: .; j_gene: TRBJ1-1; CDR3nt: TGCAGCGTTCGTAACTCTTTCTCGGGGGGTTCCACTGAAGCTTTCTTT; CDR3aa: CSVRNSFSGGSTEAFF